The T cell receptor beta chain described here comes from a study of blood T cell repertoires in COVID-19 (dated by TCRdb to 2020 to 2022). Concerning the study at large: The collaborator samples originated in the United States, Italy and Spain and spanned the acute and convalescent phases of COVID-19. The prospective study material was composed of cDNA or gDNA derived from T cells, B-cell-depleted T cells, or PBMCs. The dataset comprised deeply sampled blood TCRbeta repertoires from subjects exposed to, actively infected with, or recovered from COVID-19. A freely available public database, intended as a resource for researchers studying the immune response to SARS-CoV-2, is where the repertoires were released. Samples came from the ongoing ImmuneRACE study (first 160 participants) plus 1,254 subjects from 6 global collaborators. A de-identified subject ID, COVID-19 status, age in years and sex were almost always included in the sample metadata. Where HLA class I and class II types were available, the types were taken from metadata supplied by the sample provider, not from assay-based typing.

Collaborating institutions collected whole blood in K2EDTA tubes following their own protocols. For TCRbeta analysis, collaborators shipped samples in one of three forms: frozen whole blood, isolated PBMCs, or DNA extracted from either of those sample types. This clone was detected once. What antigen it recognizes has not been identified. No much larger clonotype is one base removed from it; base qualities were not supplied. TCRbeta CDR3 regions were amplified from genomic DNA by means of the immunoSEQ Assay, a bias-controlled multiplex PCR. Per the authors' processing: The number of nucleated cells in each sample was estimated from the amplification of reference gene primers within the assay. To quantify the absolute abundance of each unique TCRbeta CDR3 rearrangement, sequence reads were collapsed and filtered. For each sample, productive Simpson clonality was calculated by taking the square root of Simpson's diversity index across productive rearrangements. TCRdb holds this immuneACCESS table with in-frame rearrangements only. Some clones are missing; in checked studies, unresolved V genes explain under half, and the rest has no known cause. V, J and clone size reflect that table, while D and trimming were determined from the DNA. For this sample the table gives around 100,000 clones, of which 85% to 90% were detected only once. In total, the top ten clones hold roughly 4.7% of the sample.

CDR1 and CDR2 are drawn from the germline V gene: MNHEY, SVGAGI. The junction shows trimming of 5 bases on V and 5 bases on J, plus 12 bases between the germline ends. Including the terminal cysteine and phenylalanine, the CDR3 comprises 13 residues. Only the CDR3 portion is preserved as DNA: 39 bases, with reading frame beginning at the first base. General study outcomes and caveats: How much clinical and demographic metadata was included differed by source and by participant, and the metadata was provided uncurated.

The receptor comes from a human donor in a cohort sampled during active COVID-19. The V gene is TRBV6-5 and the J gene is TRBJ1-1; perhaps TRBD1 is the D gene, with 6 bases matching. Sequencing was done on a sample of peripheral blood. The nucleotide sequence reads as follows: TGTGCCAGCAGTCCGTACAGGGATACTGAAGCTTTCTTT. Its protein product is CASSPYRDTEAFF.